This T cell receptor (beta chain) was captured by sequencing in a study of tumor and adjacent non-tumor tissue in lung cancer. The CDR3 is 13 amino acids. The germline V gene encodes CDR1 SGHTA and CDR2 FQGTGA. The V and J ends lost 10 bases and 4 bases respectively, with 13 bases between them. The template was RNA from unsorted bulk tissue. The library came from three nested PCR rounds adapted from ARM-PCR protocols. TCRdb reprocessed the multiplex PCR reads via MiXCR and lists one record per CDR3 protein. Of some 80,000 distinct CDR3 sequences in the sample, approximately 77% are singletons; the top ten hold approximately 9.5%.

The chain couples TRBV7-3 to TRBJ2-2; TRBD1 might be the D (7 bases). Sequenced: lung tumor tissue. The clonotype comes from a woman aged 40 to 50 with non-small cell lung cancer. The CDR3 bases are TGTGCCAAGAGCAGGGGGGTCACCGGGGAGCTGTTTTTT. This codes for CAKSRGVTGELFF.